The entry below gives a single T cell receptor (beta chain) sequence along with its context. Its specificity is not known. Clones were read by immunoSEQ multiplex PCR, and TCRdb kept only the in-frame ones, dropping some. Of roughly 570,000 clones in the sample, about 98% were seen once. This sample stems from a study of shared clonotypes between healthy human individuals. The germline CDR1 and CDR2 sequences are LGHNA and YSLEER. The CDR3 consists of 17 residues. V lost 4 bases, J lost 4 bases, and 9 bases stayed unmatched. Naive CD8 cells comprised CD45RO-negative, CCR7-positively selected cells, excluding terminally differentiated effector memory CD45RA+ cells. Findings and limits, study-wide: The authors expected sequencing depth to affect clonotype sharing among donors.

What was sequenced was naive CD8+ T cells sorted from blood. This receptor was identified in a man between 25 and 39 years old in good health. The chain is built from TRBV4-3 and TRBJ2-2; 10 bases are a match to TRBD2. Here the CDR3 DNA reads TGCGCCAGCAGCCCCCAGCGGGAGGGCGGGGGCACCGGGGAGCTGTTTTTT. Translated: CASSPQREGGGTGELFF.